This T cell receptor (beta chain) derives from a study of monozygotic twins with inflammatory bowel disease. Study results and limitations: In these data, no single strong IBD-associated signal or clonotype received support.

For this clonotype: Its antigen is currently unknown.

The template switching step added UMIs that contained a 6-nucleotide sample barcode. Amplification used two nested PCRs: roughly 16 cycles, then 8 to 10 cycles, on TCRalpha/TCRbeta cDNA. TCRdb re-analyzed the 5' RACE reads; it lists each CDR3 protein once, without DNA. This sample's clone table lists fewer than 150,000 distinct CDR3 sequences. Sequenced input: blood. The source of this sequence is a human donor with ulcerative colitis or Crohn's disease, or a healthy co-twin of an affected twin (not recorded which).

The CDR3 reads CASNYREGEQYF. The chain joins TRBV6-2 or TRBV6-3 to TRBJ2-7; no DNA is available, so the TRBD1 call from TCRdb remains unchecked. In germline, CDR1 is MNHEY, CDR2 SVGEGT. The CDR3 runs to 12 residues.